This T cell receptor (beta chain) was documented in a study of regulatory T cells in long-lasting Graves disease. From germline, CDR1 is LGHDT and CDR2 YNNKEL (reference sequence). This CDR3 region has 16 residues. The V and J ends lost 1 base and 2 bases respectively, with 15 bases between them. Time point specified: persistent/refractory GD, antithyroid drugs over 5 years with positive TRAb. Researchers made the TCR library from RNA that was extracted from PBMCs. TCR beta libraries were built with iRepertoire HTBI primers and Arm-PCR of CDR3 regions. TCRdb re-derived calls from the multiplex PCR reads in MiXCR, one entry per CDR3 protein. Of roughly 400,000 distinct CDR3 sequences in the sample, roughly a fifth were seen once.

The rearrangement uses TRBV3-1 and TRBJ2-7; D might be TRBD1 or TRBD2, each matching 5 bases. Sequencing used peripheral blood mononuclear cells (PBMCs), obtained when the disease was refractory, from a patient treated with antithyroid drugs. The sequence derives from a female donor with Graves disease. The CDR3 region has the DNA TGTGCCAGCAGCCAAGGGGCGCCCGGGGCAGCCTACGAGCAGTACTTC. It codes for CASSQGAPGAAYEQYF.